The text below deals with one T cell receptor (beta chain). Its antigen remains unknown. V was trimmed by 2 bases and J by 0 bases, leaving 7 bases between them. The CDR3 has 14 residues. Germline V CDR1 and CDR2: WNHNN, SYGVQD (reference sequence). The sample comes from a study of cytomegalovirus exposure and HLA in healthy donors. As for the study in general: A prior study identified 110 million or so unique TCR beta sequences from roughly 180 million T cells. Out of 300 to 500 genotyped donors, about 81% belonged to the Caucasian-associated ancestry cluster.

Study results and limitations: Later analysis associated a missense DCLRE1C variant with TCR beta V- and J-gene trimming.

Both 60 Vbeta primers and 13 Jbeta primers went into the PCR. Assay: immunoSEQ multiplex PCR; the TCRdb copy retains only in-frame clones and omits some. Here the sample spans around 93,000 clones, roughly four fifths being singletons. The sample taken for sequencing was PBMCs. The receptor was derived from a man aged 30 to 39 in good health and CMV-seropositive. The chain carries TRBV10-1 and TRBJ2-5; D is ambiguous. CDR3 sequence: CASSENSNQETQYF. The CDR3, as DNA: TGCGCCAGCAGTGAGAATAGCAACCAAGAGACCCAGTACTTC.